A selection of T cell receptor beta chains follows, all from one sample in a study of CD8+ T cells in alopecia areata. TCRdb keeps only in-frame clones here, not all; method: immunoSEQ multiplex PCR. The sample has about 190,000 clones, 60% to 70% seen once; the top ten hold roughly 0.71%. The material was CD4+ T cells sorted from blood, obtained at week 4, from a patient treated with tofacitinib. These TCRs come from a human donor with alopecia areata. Both conserved end residues are part of each CDR3. D genes are given only for firm matches. Some rows mark clone size as missing; the rest say once, few, many or name a class of expanded clone.

D: .; V: TRBV19; J: TRBJ2-5; size: .; DNA: TGTGCCAGTAGCGGAGACTCCCAAGAGACCCAGTACTTC; CDR3: CASSGDSQETQYF
D: .; V: TRBV29-1; J: TRBJ2-1; size: .; DNA: TGCAGCGTTGGAGGGTACAATGAGCAGTTCTTC; CDR3: CSVGGYNEQFF
D: TRBD2; V: TRBV7-3; J: TRBJ2-3; size: .; DNA: TGTGCCAGCAGCTTAGGTCCCCCTGGGACTAGCGGGAGAGGGGGCTTCACAGATACGCAGTATTTT; CDR3: CASSLGPPGTSGRGGFTDTQYF
D: .; V: TRBV15; J: TRBJ2-2; size: few; DNA: TGTGCCACCAGCAGACCTCGAGGGGCCGGGGAGCTGTTTTTT; CDR3: CATSRPRGAGELFF
D: TRBD1; V: TRBV4-1; J: TRBJ2-7; size: .; DNA: TGCGCCAGCAGCCCAGCCGGGACAGGGGGCGGGAGGCAGTACTTC; CDR3: CASSPAGTGGGRQYF
D: TRBD1; V: TRBV7-8; J: TRBJ2-2; size: .; DNA: TGTGCCAGCAGCTTATACGGGACAGGGACTACGCCTGGGGAGCTGTTTTTT; CDR3: CASSLYGTGTTPGELFF
D: TRBD1; V: TRBV7-2; J: TRBJ2-1; size: .; DNA: TGTGCCAGCAGCTTAGTGGGACAGGGGTTGGATGAGCAGTTCTTC; CDR3: CASSLVGQGLDEQFF
D: TRBD2; V: TRBV29-1; J: TRBJ2-7; size: few; DNA: TGCAGCGCACGAGGACTAGCGTCGAGCTCCTACGAGCAGTACTTC; CDR3: CSARGLASSSYEQYF
D: .; V: TRBV28; J: TRBJ2-5; size: .; DNA: TGTGCCAGCAGTTCCACCCAAGAGACCCAGTACTTC; CDR3: CASSSTQETQYF
D: TRBD2; V: TRBV15; J: TRBJ2-3; size: .; DNA: TGTGCCACCAGCAGAGGCCCGGGAGGCGGCACAGATACGCAGTATTTT; CDR3: CATSRGPGGGTDTQYF
D: .; V: TRBV5-6; J: TRBJ1-1; size: .; DNA: TGTGCCAGCAGAAAACAGGGAGCGAACACTGAAGCTTTCTTT; CDR3: CASRKQGANTEAFF
D: .; V: TRBV9; J: TRBJ1-5; size: .; DNA: TGTGCCAGCAGCGTAGGGGCGGACGATGGTCAGCCCCAGCATTTT; CDR3: CASSVGADDGQPQHF
D: .; V: TRBV7-3; J: TRBJ2-5; size: .; DNA: TGTGCCAGCAGCCCTGGGGCGGGGGAGACCCAGTACTTC; CDR3: CASSPGAGETQYF
D: TRBD2; V: TRBV29-1; J: TRBJ2-1; size: .; DNA: TGCAGCGTTGATCGTAGTAAAAGGACTAGCGGATACAATGAGCAGTTCTTC; CDR3: CSVDRSKRTSGYNEQFF
D: .; V: TRBV4-1; J: TRBJ2-3; size: .; DNA: TGCGCCAGCAGCCAACCCCAGTATTCGGATACGCAGTATTTT; CDR3: CASSQPQYSDTQYF
D: TRBD1; V: TRBV4-1; J: TRBJ1-3; size: .; DNA: TGCGCCAGCAGCCAAACAGGGGCGAGCTCTGGAAACACCATATATTTT; CDR3: CASSQTGASSGNTIYF
D: .; V: TRBV7-2; J: TRBJ2-1; size: .; DNA: TGTGCCAGCAGCTTAGTGATCTTTAGCTCCTACAATGAGCAGTTCTTC; CDR3: CASSLVIFSSYNEQFF
D: TRBD1; V: TRBV6-5; J: TRBJ1-3; size: .; DNA: TGTGCCAGCAGTTACTCAAGGGGGCGAGGAAACACCATATATTTT; CDR3: CASSYSRGRGNTIYF
D: TRBD1; V: TRBV30; J: TRBJ1-2; size: once; DNA: TGTGCCTGGAGTCCAGGGGGAGTCTATGGCTACACCTTC; CDR3: CAWSPGGVYGYTF
D: .; V: TRBV11-1; J: TRBJ2-3; size: .; DNA: TGTGCCAGCAGCATCCTAGTAGGGGCTGCCCTCACAGATACGCAGTATTTT; CDR3: CASSILVGAALTDTQYF
D: .; V: TRBV5-4; J: TRBJ1-1; size: .; DNA: TGTGCCAGCGCTACAGGGTGGGACACTGAAGCTTTCTTT; CDR3: CASATGWDTEAFF
D: .; V: TRBV6-5; J: TRBJ2-1; size: .; DNA: TGTGCCAGCAGTTACATAGGTACCCAGTTCTTC; CDR3: CASSYIGTQFF
D: .; V: TRBV30; J: TRBJ2-2; size: .; DNA: TGTGCCTGGAGTAGGGGACTTGCGAACACCGGGGAGCTGTTTTTT; CDR3: CAWSRGLANTGELFF
D: .; V: TRBV19; J: TRBJ2-3; size: .; DNA: TGTGCCAGTAGTATCCAGGGAACAGATACGCAGTATTTT; CDR3: CASSIQGTDTQYF
D: TRBD2; V: TRBV4-2; J: TRBJ2-3; size: .; DNA: TGTGCCAGCAGCCAAGGCGGGAGACAGAAAGATACGCAGTATTTT; CDR3: CASSQGGRQKDTQYF
D: TRBD2; V: TRBV11-2; J: TRBJ2-1; size: .; DNA: TGTGCCAGCAGCCTAGAGACTAGCGGGAGGCCCGAGCAGTTCTTC; CDR3: CASSLETSGRPEQFF
D: TRBD2; V: TRBV4-1; J: TRBJ2-3; size: once; DNA: TGTGCCAGCAGCCGGGGACTAGCTACAGATACGCAGTATTTT; CDR3: CASSRGLATDTQYF
D: .; V: TRBV30; J: TRBJ1-4; size: .; DNA: TGTGCCTCCAGACTCCAACTCGAAAAACTGTTTTTT; CDR3: CASRLQLEKLFF
D: TRBD2; V: TRBV14; J: TRBJ2-3; size: few; DNA: TGTGCCAGCAGTCCCCTTCCTAGCGGGAGAGGCACAGATACGCAGTATTTT; CDR3: CASSPLPSGRGTDTQYF
D: .; V: TRBV29-1; J: TRBJ2-1; size: .; DNA: TGCAGCGTTCAACCCCGAGGGGTATTCGAGCAGTTCTTC; CDR3: CSVQPRGVFEQFF
D: .; V: TRBV30; J: TRBJ1-1; size: few; DNA: TGTGCCTGGAGTTCGACTCGGGGGAACACTGAAGCTTTCTTT; CDR3: CAWSSTRGNTEAFF
D: .; V: TRBV25-1; J: TRBJ2-7; size: .; DNA: TGTGCCAGCATTTCAGGGGTCCCGAAAGCCGAGCAGTACTTC; CDR3: CASISGVPKAEQYF
D: TRBD1; V: TRBV9; J: TRBJ1-2; size: .; DNA: TGTGCCAGCAGCTCCGGGACAGGGATTCTAGGAGGCTACACCTTC; CDR3: CASSSGTGILGGYTF
D: .; V: TRBV10-3; J: TRBJ2-3; size: .; DNA: TGTGCCATCAGGGCCGGGACTTCGCAGGTCACAGATACGCAGTATTTT; CDR3: CAIRAGTSQVTDTQYF
D: .; V: TRBV5-1; J: TRBJ2-7; size: .; DNA: TGCGCCAGCAGCTTGGGACAACCAGCGGGTGGCGAGCAGTACTTC; CDR3: CASSLGQPAGGEQYF
D: .; V: TRBV5-1; J: TRBJ1-1; size: .; DNA: TGCGCCAGCAGCTTGGTCGGGGGGAACACTGAAGCTTTCTTT; CDR3: CASSLVGGNTEAFF
D: .; V: TRBV6-5; J: TRBJ2-7; size: .; DNA: TGTGCCAGCAGCCGAGCCCACGAGCAGTACTTC; CDR3: CASSRAHEQYF
D: .; V: TRBV15; J: TRBJ2-1; size: .; DNA: TGTGCCACCAGCAGAGACAGGGGATCCTACAATGAGCAGTTCTTC; CDR3: CATSRDRGSYNEQFF
D: .; V: TRBV29-1; J: TRBJ2-3; size: .; DNA: TGCAGCGTTGAAGGAGGCGGGACAGATACGCAGTATTTT; CDR3: CSVEGGGTDTQYF
D: .; V: TRBV30; J: TRBJ2-1; size: .; DNA: TGTGCCTGGAGTGTAAGGAAGGGGAGTGAGCAGTTCTTC; CDR3: CAWSVRKGSEQFF
D: .; V: TRBV5-1; J: TRBJ1-5; size: .; DNA: TGCGCCAGCAGCGACGGGACGGGGAGCAATCAGCCCCAGCATTTT; CDR3: CASSDGTGSNQPQHF
D: TRBD1; V: TRBV5-1; J: TRBJ1-5; size: few; DNA: TGCGCCAGCAGCTTGGGGCAGGGGGCAGGTCAGCCCCAGCATTTT; CDR3: CASSLGQGAGQPQHF
D: TRBD1; V: TRBV2; J: TRBJ1-5; size: .; DNA: TGTGCCAGCAGGCTCCGGGACAGGGGTTTTCAGCCCCAGCATTTT; CDR3: CASRLRDRGFQPQHF
D: TRBD1; V: TRBV30; J: TRBJ1-1; size: .; DNA: TGTGCCTGGAGTGAAGGGACAGAGATGAACACTGAAGCTTTCTTT; CDR3: CAWSEGTEMNTEAFF
D: .; V: TRBV28; J: TRBJ2-3; size: .; DNA: TGTGCCAGCAGTTTTTCTAGGACTCCTAGCACAGATACGCAGTATTTT; CDR3: CASSFSRTPSTDTQYF
D: TRBD2; V: TRBV29-1; J: TRBJ2-3; size: .; DNA: TGCAGCGTGAGGACTAGCGGGAAAGATACGCAGTATTTT; CDR3: CSVRTSGKDTQYF
D: .; V: TRBV30; J: TRBJ1-1; size: .; DNA: TGTGCCTGGTCGAGGGACACTGAAGCTTTCTTT; CDR3: CAWSRDTEAFF
D: .; V: TRBV27; J: TRBJ2-6; size: .; DNA: TGTGCCAGCAGTTCCCGTATACGGGGCAGGGAAGATCCTGGGGCCAACGTCCTGACTTTC; CDR3: CASSSRIRGREDPGANVLTF
D: .; V: TRBV6-6; J: TRBJ2-7; size: .; DNA: TGTGCCAGCCGCCCGTGGGGGAGCGAGCAGTACTTC; CDR3: CASRPWGSEQYF
D: .; V: TRBV4-2; J: TRBJ1-4; size: .; DNA: TGTGCCAGCAGCAAGAGTGAAAAACTGTTTTTT; CDR3: CASSKSEKLFF
D: .; V: TRBV9; J: TRBJ2-7; size: once; DNA: TGTGCCAGCAGCGTAGGGACTCAACCCTCCTACGAGCAGTACTTC; CDR3: CASSVGTQPSYEQYF
D: .; V: TRBV19; J: TRBJ2-3; size: .; DNA: TGTGCCTCTCAAATTTCGGGTCGTGCAGGGGCGCAGTATTTT; CDR3: CASQISGRAGAQYF
D: .; V: TRBV30; J: TRBJ1-1; size: .; DNA: TGTGCCTGGAGTGCCGACAGTGAAGCTTTCTTT; CDR3: CAWSADSEAFF